Listed below are T cell receptor beta chains from one sample, sequenced in a study of shared clonotypes between healthy human individuals. The protocol was immunoSEQ multiplex PCR, while the TCRdb copy is restricted to in-frame clones and leaves out a portion. This sample has millions of clones; just over 90% occur once, and the top ten carry under 0.15%. Sequencing was done on a sample of naive CD4+ T cells sorted from blood. The receptors were sampled from a man aged 18 to 29 in good health. Both conserved end residues are part of each CDR3. D genes are given only for firm matches. Not every row has a clone size; where given, it reads once, few, many or a size class.

V gene,J gene,D gene,clone size,CDR3 protein,CDR3 DNA
TRBV5-5,TRBJ2-7,.,.,CASTITLLGYEQYF,TGTGCCAGCACCATCACCCTCCTTGGATACGAGCAGTACTTC
TRBV30,TRBJ2-7,TRBD2,.,CAWSRTSGPYEQYF,TGTGCCTGGAGTCGCACTAGCGGACCCTACGAGCAGTACTTC
TRBV18,TRBJ2-5,TRBD2,.,CASSPLAGSETQYF,TGTGCCAGCTCACCGCTAGCGGGATCGGAGACCCAGTACTTC
TRBV5-5,TRBJ2-7,TRBD2,.,CASSLGGGRAYEQYF,TGTGCCAGCAGCTTGGGTGGCGGGAGGGCCTACGAGCAGTACTTC
TRBV9,TRBJ2-5,TRBD2,.,CASSVGTSGVQETQYF,TGTGCCAGCAGCGTAGGAACTAGCGGGGTGCAAGAGACCCAGTACTTC
TRBV10-3,TRBJ1-2,.,.,CAISEVFVGSGANYGYTF,TGTGCCATCAGTGAAGTCTTCGTGGGGTCGGGGGCTAACTATGGCTACACCTTC
TRBV29-1,TRBJ2-7,.,.,CSVLGTYEQYF,TGCAGCGTTCTGGGGACCTACGAGCAGTACTTC
TRBV10-2,TRBJ1-5,TRBD1,.,CASRSSGTDSNQPQHF,TGCGCCAGCAGGTCATCCGGGACAGATAGCAATCAGCCCCAGCATTTT
TRBV30,TRBJ1-3,.,.,CAWSNQGSGNTIYF,TGTGCCTGGAGCAACCAGGGCTCTGGAAACACCATATATTTT
TRBV6-5,TRBJ1-1,TRBD1,.,CASSYGTANTEAFF,TGTGCCAGCAGTTATGGGACAGCGAACACTGAAGCTTTCTTT
TRBV30,TRBJ2-1,.,.,CAWSVSVAGPYNEQFF,TGTGCCTGGAGTGTTAGCGTGGCAGGCCCCTACAATGAGCAGTTCTTC
TRBV19,TRBJ1-5,TRBD1,.,CASSVGQGPSNQPQHF,TGTGCCAGTAGTGTCGGACAGGGTCCTAGCAATCAGCCCCAGCATTTT
TRBV6-1,TRBJ2-2,.,.,CASSRVGTGELFF,TGTGCCAGCAGCCGGGTAGGAACCGGGGAGCTGTTTTTT
TRBV7-9,TRBJ2-5,.,.,CASSPLETQYF,TGTGCCAGCAGCCCCCTGGAGACCCAGTACTTC
TRBV4-3,TRBJ2-5,.,.,CASSQAPGETQYF,TGCGCCAGCAGCCAAGCCCCGGGAGAGACCCAGTACTTC
TRBV11-2,TRBJ2-5,.,.,CASSLGVKPPPQETQYF,TGTGCCAGCAGCTTAGGGGTCAAGCCCCCCCCACAAGAGACCCAGTACTTC
TRBV6-1,TRBJ2-1,.,.,CASSEAPRGEREQFF,TGTGCCAGCAGTGAAGCTCCCAGGGGTGAACGTGAGCAGTTCTTC
TRBV6-6,TRBJ2-7,TRBD2,once,CASTPWGEGTYEQYF,TGTGCCAGCACCCCCTGGGGGGAGGGAACCTACGAGCAGTACTTC
TRBV30,TRBJ1-2,TRBD1,.,CALTGGGYYGYTF,TGTGCCCTAACAGGGGGTGGGTACTATGGCTACACCTTC
TRBV15,TRBJ1-1,.,.,CATSPPGTLNTEAFF,TGTGCCACCAGCCCTCCCGGGACATTGAACACTGAAGCTTTCTTT
TRBV30,TRBJ2-3,.,.,CAWGAGANTQYF,TGTGCCTGGGGGGCAGGCGCAAATACGCAGTATTTT
TRBV5-1,TRBJ1-2,.,.,CASSLGSNYGYTF,TGCGCCAGCAGCTTAGGGTCGAACTATGGCTACACCTTC
TRBV5-4,TRBJ2-7,TRBD1,once,CASSPGQAITTYEQYF,TGTGCCAGCAGCCCCGGACAGGCCATTACCACCTACGAGCAGTACTTC
TRBV18,TRBJ2-7,TRBD1,.,CASSPMTGAYEQYF,TGTGCCAGCTCACCGATGACAGGGGCCTACGAGCAGTACTTC
TRBV7-2,TRBJ2-5,.,.,CASSRASLETQYF,TGTGCCAGCAGTCGAGCCTCGTTAGAGACCCAGTACTTC
TRBV6-5,TRBJ2-7,TRBD1,.,CASSSGTGGYEQYF,TGTGCCAGCAGTTCCGGGACAGGGGGTTACGAGCAGTACTTC
TRBV5-1,TRBJ1-2,.,.,CASSLVAGINYGYTF,TGCGCCAGCAGCTTGGTAGCAGGGATTAACTATGGCTACACCTTC
TRBV5-1,TRBJ2-1,.,.,CASSLVGTPNEQFF,TGCGCCAGCAGCTTGGTGGGGACTCCCAATGAGCAGTTCTTC